This TCR beta chain was captured by sequencing in a study of T cells in localized non-small cell lung cancer. The method was immunoSEQ multiplex PCR; TCRdb's version includes in-frame clones alone and lacks a portion of them. The sample has some 130,000 clones, about 90% seen once. This clone was recorded only once. The germline V gene encodes CDR1 SGDLS and CDR2 YYNGEE. This CDR3 spans 15 amino acids. The germline V and J ends were trimmed by 2 bases and 3 bases, with 11 bases remaining between them. The sample consisted of peripheral blood, taken before any cancer treatment. V usage is TRBV9 and J usage is TRBJ1-4, with a possible D match to TRBD1 (5 bases). The origin of this receptor is a female donor aged 60 or older with stage I lung adenocarcinoma. Here the CDR3 reads CASSVNGGPNEKLFF. Here the CDR3 DNA reads TGTGCCAGCAGCGTTAACGGGGGACCTAATGAAAAACTGTTTTTT.